The present TCR beta chain was sequenced within a study of blood T cell repertoires in COVID-19. As for the study in general: COVID-19 samples from acute and convalescent phases originated in the United States, Italy and Spain. Sample material is recorded as cDNA or gDNA derived from T cells, B-cell-depleted T cells, or PBMCs.

How the authors handled the data: Amplification from reference gene primers served as the basis for estimated nucleated cell counts. TCRdb keeps only in-frame clones here, not all; method: immunoSEQ multiplex PCR. V, J and clone size derive from that table, while D and trimming were established from the DNA sequence. The sample contains fewer than 90,000 clones, about 88% of which appear only once. CDR3 length equals 16 residues. V lost 5 bases, J lost 1 base, and 15 bases lay in between. Germline V gene lookup returns CDR1 SGHAT and CDR2 FQDESV (reference sequence). The chain employs TRBV11-1 and TRBJ2-1; a possible D gene is TRBD1 (6 bases). The TCR was taken from a man between 65 and 85 years old with active COVID-19. The sequenced material came from peripheral blood. CDR3 loop: CASSTLTRGSYNEQFF. The CDR3, as DNA: TGTGCCAGCAGCACCCTAACTAGGGGGTCCTACAATGAGCAGTTCTTC.